This entry features one TCR beta chain sequence. Its antigen is undetermined. The sample is drawn from a study of cytomegalovirus exposure and HLA in healthy donors. Study findings and constraints: Across donors, presence/absence analyses took sequencing depth to be roughly uniform.

The ends lost 5 bases at V and 11 bases at J; junction bases unmatched: 8. Germline assignment: CDR1 SGHTA and CDR2 FQGNSA. The CDR3 sequence is 13 residues long. The PCR ran on 60 Vbeta and 13 Jbeta primers. The method was immunoSEQ multiplex PCR; TCRdb's version includes in-frame clones alone and lacks a portion of them. Counted here are about 140,000 clones, 70% to 85% occurring once; the ten biggest clones make up roughly 1.4%. The gene calls are TRBV7-2 and TRBJ1-1; 10 bases match TRBD1. Material: PBMCs. This TCR came from a man aged 25-45 years in good health and CMV-seropositive. CDR3 residues: CASSTRQGASAFF. CDR3 nucleotide sequence: TGTGCCAGCAGCACCCGACAGGGGGCGTCGGCTTTCTTT.